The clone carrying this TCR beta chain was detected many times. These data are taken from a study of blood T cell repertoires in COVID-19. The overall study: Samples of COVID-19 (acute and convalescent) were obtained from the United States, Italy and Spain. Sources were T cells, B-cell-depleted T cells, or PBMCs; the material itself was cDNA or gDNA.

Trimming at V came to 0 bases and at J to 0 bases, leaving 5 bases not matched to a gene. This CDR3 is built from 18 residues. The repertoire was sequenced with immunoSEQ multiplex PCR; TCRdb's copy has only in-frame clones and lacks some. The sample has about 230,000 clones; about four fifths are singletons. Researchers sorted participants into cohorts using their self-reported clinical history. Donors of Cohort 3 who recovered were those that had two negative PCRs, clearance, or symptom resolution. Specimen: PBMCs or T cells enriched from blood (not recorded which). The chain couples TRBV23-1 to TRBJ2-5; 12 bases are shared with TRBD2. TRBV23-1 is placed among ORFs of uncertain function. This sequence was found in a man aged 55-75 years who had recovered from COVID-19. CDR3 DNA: TGCGCCAGCAGTCAATCCCTAGCGGGGGGGCAGTACCAAGAGACCCAGTACTTC. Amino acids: CASSQSLAGGQYQETQYF.